These 30 T cell receptor beta chains came from one sample sequenced in a study of T cell responses to AZD1222 COVID-19 vaccine (dated by TCRdb to 2020 to 2022). The time point label here, explained by the study, means: sample from adult after SARS-CoV-2 infection, after symptom onset. To prepare the library, the immunoSEQ multiplex PCR assay was applied. Here the immuneACCESS table is served through TCRdb, limited to in-frame sequences with V and J called. Missing clones are a known gap in these copies; in checked studies unresolved V genes cover under half, and the rest lacks a known reason. The sample contains 130,000 to 150,000 clones, 85% to 95% of them found a single time. The top ten clones comprise more than 10% of the sample. Sequencing used peripheral blood, obtained after recovery from COVID-19. These receptors were obtained from an adult who had recovered from COVID-19.

The chain couples TRBV30 to TRBJ2-5; D call uncertain. Trimming pared 0 bases from V and 5 bases from J, leaving 13 bases between. Germline-derived CDR1 and CDR2 are GTSNPN and SVGIG (reference sequence). The CDR3 covers 14 residues. The CDR3 is CAWSVGLPGETQYF. The CDR3 DNA reads TGTGCCTGGAGTGTAGGGCTACCCGGGGAGACCCAGTACTTC. Full variable domain (outside the CDR3, taken from reference TRBV30 and TRBJ2-5): SQTIHQWPATLVQPVGSPLSLECTVEGTSNPNLYWYRQAAGRGLQLLFYSVGIGQISSEVPQNLSASRPQDRQFILSSKKLLLSDSGFYLCAWSVGLPGETQYFGPGTRLLVL.

The rearrangement uses TRBV5-8 and TRBJ1-1; 10 positions match TRBD1. The CDR3 consists of 17 residues. Unmatched junction bases numbered 8, after V lost 3 bases and J lost 0 bases. Germline V gene data show CDR1 as SGHTS and CDR2 as YDEGEE. Written as DNA, the CDR3 is TGTGCCAGCAGCTCCAGACAGGGGGCGGATATGAACACTGAAGCTTTCTTT. This translates into CASSSRQGADMNTEAFF.

J is TRBJ2-4 and V is TRBV6-2 or TRBV6-3; D may match TRBD1 or TRBD2 (5 bases each). V lost 5 bases and J lost 4, with 9 bases in between. Germline-derived CDR1 and CDR2 are MNHEY and SVGEGT. This CDR3 contains 13 residues. The CDR3 region is CASSRDEKNIQYF. The CDR3 DNA is TGTGCCAGCAGTCGGGACGAGAAAAACATTCAGTACTTC.

The chain has TRBV2 and TRBJ2-1, with D possibly TRBD2 on 5 matching bases. Trimming removed 3 bases from V and 4 bases from J, with 19 bases in between. Germline CDR1 is SNHLY and CDR2 is FYNNEI. The CDR3 is 17 amino acids. The CDR3 nucleotides read TGTGCCAGCAGTGATTCCCCGACGGCTAGCCAATACAATGAGCAGTTCTTC. This gives the protein CASSDSPTASQYNEQFF.

CDR3 amino acids: CSARRSEEQYF. The CDR3 DNA follows: TGCAGTGCTAGAAGGTCAGAAGAGCAGTACTTC. The chain joins TRBV20-1 to TRBJ2-7; no clear D gene. The CDR3 runs 11 residues. Trimming shortened V by 2 bases and J by 7 bases, and 9 bases separated the two germline ends. Germline lookup yields CDR1 DFQATT and CDR2 SNEGSKA (reference sequence).

V usage is TRBV12-5 and J usage is TRBJ2-3; 11 bases are shared with TRBD2. From germline, CDR1 is LGHNT and CDR2 FRNRAP. Trimming cost V 1 base and J 5 bases; bases outside gene matches: 17. The CDR3 runs 20 residues. The CDR3 loop is CASGLAPYGSGRAGEDTQYF. CDR3 nucleotide sequence: TGTGCTAGTGGTTTGGCACCTTATGGTAGCGGGAGGGCGGGGGAAGATACGCAGTATTTT.

This chain uses TRBV19 with TRBJ1-1; the D is unclear. V was shortened by 0 bases and J by 8 bases, with 13 bases between the two germline ends. Germline loops: CDR1 LNHDA, CDR2 SQIVND (reference sequence). The CDR3 has 14 amino acids. CDR3 residues: CASSIDRVAAEAFF. In DNA, the CDR3 is TGTGCCAGTAGTATAGATCGAGTGGCAGCCGAAGCTTTCTTT.

This clone showed up just once. The chain combines TRBV11-2 with TRBJ2-1; D remains unclear. Germline V CDR1 and CDR2: SGHAT, FQNNGV. V was shortened by 1 base and J by 0 bases, with 16 bases between the two germline ends. This CDR3 region has 18 residues. The CDR3 protein is CASSLVWRAYSSYNEQFF. The CDR3 nucleotides read TGTGCCAGCAGCTTAGTATGGCGCGCCTATAGCTCCTACAATGAGCAGTTCTTC.

The rearrangement links TRBV11-3 to TRBJ2-1, with D maybe TRBD1 (6 bases). Germline lookup yields CDR1 SGHNT and CDR2 YENEEA. The V and J ends lost 5 bases and 2 bases respectively, with 13 bases between them. This CDR3 is built from 15 residues. The CDR3 DNA is TGTGCCAGCAGCCGCCGGGACACAGCCTACAATGAGCAGTTCTTC. Residues: CASSRRDTAYNEQFF.

The V call is TRBV6-5, the J call TRBJ2-7; 7 positions match TRBD2. CDR3 length: 13 residues. Germline lookup yields CDR1 MNHEY and CDR2 SVGAGI. V was pared by 5 bases and J by 2 bases, with 3 bases of the junction left unmatched. The CDR3 here is CASSREATYEQYF. CDR3 nucleotide sequence: TGTGCCAGCAGTCGGGAGGCTACCTACGAGCAGTACTTC.

V usage is TRBV19 and J usage is TRBJ2-7, with 8 bases fitting TRBD2. CDR3 length: 14 residues. Unmatched junction bases numbered 9, after V lost 5 bases and J lost 6 bases. Per the germline V gene, CDR1 is LNHDA and CDR2 is SQIVND (reference sequence). The CDR3 here is CASSDAGGGREQYF. As DNA, the CDR3 is TGTGCCAGTAGTGACGCGGGAGGAGGACGCGAGCAGTACTTC.

The chain joins TRBV14 to TRBJ2-2, with 8 bases fitting TRBD1. This CDR3 spans 17 amino acids. After removal of 3 bases from V and 5 bases from J, the junction contained 11 bases not matched to a gene. Germline V lookup: CDR1 SGHDN, CDR2 FVKESK. Here the CDR3 reads CASSHRQGPLGTGELFF. The CDR3 nucleotides read TGTGCCAGCAGCCACAGACAGGGGCCCCTTGGGACCGGGGAGCTGTTTTTT.

J is TRBJ2-3 and V is TRBV9, with 7 bases aligning to TRBD1. Per germline, CDR1 SGDLS and CDR2 YYNGEE. The junction had 5 bases not matched to a gene; V was cut back by 4 bases and J by 0 bases. This CDR3 has 15 amino acids. CDR3 sequence: CASSLGTASTDTQYF. CDR3 nucleotides: TGTGCCAGCAGCCTGGGGACAGCTAGCACAGATACGCAGTATTTT.

The chain uses TRBV19 and TRBJ2-1; 14 bases map to TRBD2. V dropped 1 base and J dropped 12; count of bases not matched to a gene: 5. This CDR3 is built from 15 residues. Germline V CDR1 and CDR2: LNHDA, SQIVND (reference sequence). CDR3 in DNA: TGTGCCAGTAGTATAGGACTAGCGGGAGGGCCGCGGCAGTTCTTC. Amino acids: CASSIGLAGGPRQFF.

The gene calls are TRBV2 and TRBJ2-1, with D unresolved. This CDR3 is 15 amino acids long. The germline V gene has CDR1 SNHLY and CDR2 FYNNEI. V lost 5 bases, J lost 0 bases, and 11 bases lay in between. CDR3 nucleotide sequence: TGTGCCAGCAGTCGGAGCGAAAGCTCCTACAATGAGCAGTTCTTC. It translates to CASSRSESSYNEQFF.

This clone was observed a single time. The chain recombines TRBV3-1 (or the pseudogene TRBV3-2) with TRBJ2-2; TRBD2 matches 7 bases. The CDR3 extends over 16 amino acids. Germline lookup yields CDR1 LGHDT and CDR2 YNNKEL (reference sequence). The ends lost 1 base at V and 2 bases at J; junction bases unmatched: 4. The CDR3 DNA follows: TGTGCCAGCAGCCAAGGAAGAGCGGGAAACACCGGGGAGCTGTTTTTT. Translation gives CASSQGRAGNTGELFF.

This chain joins TRBV9 and TRBJ2-6; TRBD1 or TRBD2 may be the D gene (5 bases each). Germline values: CDR1 SGDLS, CDR2 YYNGEE. V gave up 4 bases and J gave up 2 bases, with 19 bases separating them. CDR3 length equals 18 residues. This chain's CDR3 is CASSSRGQGIAGANVLTF. Here the CDR3 DNA reads TGTGCCAGCAGCTCCCGAGGGCAGGGTATCGCTGGGGCCAACGTCCTGACTTTC.

This rearrangement joins TRBV19 to TRBJ1-2; 7 positions agree with TRBD1. This CDR3 has 15 residues. The V and J ends lost 8 bases and 7 bases, in that order; junction bases with no gene match: 16. CDR1 is LNHDA, CDR2 SQIVND, per germline (reference sequence). The chain's CDR3 is CASGTPGQSFGGYTF. DNA of the CDR3: TGTGCCAGTGGGACACCGGGACAGTCGTTCGGTGGCTACACCTTC.

This chain uses TRBV6-2 or TRBV6-3 with TRBJ1-2, with D perhaps TRBD1 (5 bases). Trimming took 2 bases from V and 5 from J, leaving 12 bases between them. The CDR3 is made up of 14 amino acids. CDR1 MNHEY and CDR2 SVGEGT come from the germline V gene. CDR3 DNA sequence: TGTGCCAGCAGTTACCAGGGAGATTCGTATGGCTACACCTTC. This gives the protein CASSYQGDSYGYTF.

The rearrangement links TRBV27 to TRBJ2-7, with 7 positions matching TRBD2. CDR3 size: 11 residues. Germline CDR1 reads MNHEY; CDR2 reads SMNVEV (reference sequence). J was trimmed by 11 bases and V by 7 bases; bases with no gene match: 8. The CDR3 DNA reads TGTGCCAGCAAGGCACGCGGGAGCGAGTACTTC. It yields the protein CASKARGSEYF.

Here the CDR3 DNA reads TGTGCCGGTTCCGGGCCGAGCTACGAGCAGTACTTC. Translation: CAGSGPSYEQYF. The chain uses TRBV6-5 and TRBJ2-7, with D hard to call. Germline loops: CDR1 MNHEY, CDR2 SVGAGI. The CDR3 covers 12 residues. The V end was cut by 11 bases, the J end by 3 bases, with 14 bases between.

V gene TRBV5-1 combines with J gene TRBJ2-1, with D tentatively TRBD2 (6 bases). Germline loops: CDR1 SGHRS, CDR2 YFSETQ. V was cut by 2 bases and J by 0 bases, with 12 bases left in between. CDR3 size: 16 residues. The CDR3, as DNA: TGCGCCAGCAGCTTTGAGGGCGGGGACTCCTACAATGAGCAGTTCTTC. Protein product: CASSFEGGDSYNEQFF.

As regards this clone: At the DNA level, this CDR3 is encoded by other sequences in the same sample as well. V is TRBV27 and J is TRBJ2-3; 10 positions match TRBD1. V was clipped by 6 bases and J by 6 bases; unmatched bases: 9. Germline loops: CDR1 MNHEY, CDR2 SMNVEV (reference sequence). The CDR3 is 15 residues long. The chain's CDR3 is CASSPRDRGTDTQYF. CDR3 nucleotides: TGTGCCAGCAGCCCACGGGACAGGGGAACCGATACGCAGTATTTT.

The chain joins TRBV28 to TRBJ1-2; a possible D gene is TRBD1 (6 bases). With 5 bases removed from V and 5 bases from J, the gap between germline ends came to 18 bases. CDR1 is MDHEN and CDR2 is SYDVKM in the germline V gene. The CDR3 covers 15 residues. The CDR3 DNA sequence: TGTGCCAGCAGTCGTACCGGGCAGGGGAGATATGGCTACACCTTC. It codes for CASSRTGQGRYGYTF.

This clone has just one count. The chain combines TRBV7-2 with TRBJ2-4; possibly TRBD2 for D (5 bases). With 1 base removed from V and 7 bases from J, the gap between germline ends came to 8 bases. CDR3 length equals 13 residues. The germline V gene has CDR1 SGHTA and CDR2 FQGNSA. The CDR3 DNA follows: TGTGCCAGCAGCTTAGGGAGGATGAACATTCAGTACTTC. Translating gives CASSLGRMNIQYF. Full variable domain (outside the CDR3, taken from reference TRBV7-2 and TRBJ2-4): GAGVSQSPSNKVTEKGKDVELRCDPISGHTALYWYRQSLGQGLEFLIYFQGNSAPDKSGLPSDRFSAERTGGSVSTLTIQRTQQEDSAVYLCASSLGRMNIQYFGAGTRLSVL.

The rearrangement joins TRBV19 to TRBJ2-5; 11 positions match TRBD2. This CDR3 is 13 amino acids long. V trimming: 10 bases; J trimming: 0 bases; junction bases outside the gene matches: 1. Germline CDR1 is LNHDA and CDR2 is SQIVND (reference sequence). CDR3 loop: CATSGGNQETQYF. CDR3 sequence (DNA): TGTGCCACTAGCGGGGGGAACCAAGAGACCCAGTACTTC.

The chain links TRBV19 to TRBJ2-7; D is unclear. This CDR3 contains 14 residues. V lost 5 bases and J 0 bases, leaving 11 bases between the germline ends. CDR1 LNHDA and CDR2 SQIVND come from the germline V gene (reference sequence). The CDR3 region has the DNA TGTGCCAGTAGTCTGACGTCCAGCTCCTACGAGCAGTACTTC. It specifies CASSLTSSSYEQYF.

The rearrangement uses TRBV29-1 and TRBJ1-1; TRBD1 agrees at 8 bases. CDR1 and CDR2 (germline): SQVTM, ANQGSEA. The V and J ends lost 4 bases and 6 bases, in that order; junction bases with no gene match: 7. CDR3 size: 13 residues. The CDR3: CSVVNQGAAEAFF. The CDR3 DNA follows: TGCAGCGTTGTAAATCAGGGGGCGGCTGAAGCTTTCTTT.

This clone has just one count. CDR3 nucleotides: TGTGCCAGCAGCGCGACCGGGGGAAGCTCCTACAATGAGCAGTTCTTC. It translates to CASSATGGSSYNEQFF. V usage is TRBV9 and J usage is TRBJ2-1, with TRBD2 as a possible D gene (6 bases). This CDR3 spans 16 amino acids. V lost 3 bases and J 0 bases, leaving 13 bases between the germline ends. Germline values: CDR1 SGDLS, CDR2 YYNGEE.

This sequence joins TRBV9 and TRBJ2-1, with 9 bases aligning to TRBD2. Per the germline V gene, CDR1 is SGDLS and CDR2 is YYNGEE. J gave up 7 bases and V 2 bases, and 7 bases lay outside the gene matches. The CDR3 runs 15 residues. The CDR3 nucleotides read TGTGCCAGCAGCGTTAGCGGGAGTCCCTTAAATGAGCAGTTCTTC. Amino acids: CASSVSGSPLNEQFF.